A single sample is the source of the 10 T cell receptor beta chains below, sequenced in a study of blood T cell repertoires in COVID-19. Clones were sequenced by immunoSEQ multiplex PCR, and TCRdb holds only the in-frame ones, with some missing. The sample shows about 340,000 clones, 65% to 85% of them seen only once. The sequenced sample was peripheral blood. These receptors were collected from a man younger than 45 with active or convalescent COVID-19.

The CDR3 sequence is CASGLPHETSGANTGELFF. The CDR3 bases are TGTGCTAGTGGTTTGCCCCACGAGACTAGCGGGGCCAACACCGGGGAGCTGTTTTTT. This chain links TRBV12-5 with TRBJ2-2, with 11 nucleotides matching TRBD2. Trimming at V came to 2 bases and at J to 2 bases, leaving 10 bases not matched to a gene. The CDR3 extends over 19 amino acids. CDR1 is LGHNT and CDR2 is FRNRAP in the germline V gene.

This clone was seen just once. The rearrangement joins TRBV4-2 to TRBJ1-4; D possibly corresponds to TRBD1 (6 bases). The CDR3 covers 16 residues. Germline V gives CDR1 LGHNA, CDR2 YNFKEQ. The V end lost 1 base, the J end lost 7 bases, and 16 bases lay between the germline ends. CDR3 protein: CASSQVGGRGVEKLFF. The CDR3, as DNA: TGTGCCAGCAGCCAAGTCGGAGGCAGGGGAGTTGAAAAACTGTTTTTT.

The rearrangement joins TRBV12-5 to TRBJ2-2; no clear D gene. Trimming removed 0 bases from V and 3 bases from J, with 11 bases in between. CDR3 length equals 16 residues. Germline CDR1 and CDR2: LGHNT and FRNRAP. This chain's CDR3 is CASGLVALAHTGELFF. The CDR3 DNA follows: TGTGCTAGTGGTTTGGTAGCATTAGCCCACACCGGGGAGCTGTTTTTT.

The genes are TRBV5-1 and TRBJ2-1; 10 nucleotides match TRBD1. V lost 4 bases and J lost 6; bases outside the gene matches: 7. CDR3 size: 15 residues. Per germline, CDR1 SGHRS and CDR2 YFSETQ. CDR3 sequence: CASSRRDRGLNEQFF. The CDR3 nucleotides are TGCGCCAGCAGCCGCCGGGACAGGGGCCTCAATGAGCAGTTCTTC.

The chain links TRBV28 to TRBJ1-5; possibly TRBD1 for D (6 bases). The CDR3 spans 14 residues. Germline lookup yields CDR1 MDHEN and CDR2 SYDVKM. Trimming removed 6 bases at V and 2 bases at J, with 11 bases between. The CDR3 spells CASSQGGGNQPQHF. The CDR3 nucleotides are TGTGCCAGCAGCCAAGGGGGTGGCAATCAGCCCCAGCATTTT.

This clone was counted only a few times. The chain carries TRBV24-1 and TRBJ1-6; D might be TRBD1 (5 bases). Germline V lookup: CDR1 KGHDR, CDR2 SFDVKD. The CDR3 contains 14 residues. V lost 9 bases and J lost 3, with 11 bases in between. CDR3 amino acids: CATPGRGYNSPLHF. CDR3 in DNA: TGTGCCACCCCAGGGAGGGGCTATAATTCACCCCTCCACTTT.

V is TRBV29-1 and J is TRBJ2-1; D ambiguous. Deletions cut 7 bases from V and 7 bases from J, with 17 bases between. CDR3 size: 13 residues. Germline lookup yields CDR1 SQVTM and CDR2 ANQGSEA. CDR3 region: CSATKVRVNEQFF. The CDR3, as DNA: TGCAGCGCCACTAAGGTCCGCGTGAATGAGCAGTTCTTC.

This clone appeared a few times. This rearrangement joins TRBV29-1 to TRBJ1-1, with D uncertain. Germline V CDR1 and CDR2: SQVTM, ANQGSEA. Between the trimmed V and J ends, which lost 0 bases and 0 bases, there was a span of 5 bases. The CDR3 is 13 amino acids. CDR3 region: CSVEETMNTEAFF. CDR3 nucleotides: TGCAGCGTTGAAGAGACTATGAACACTGAAGCTTTCTTT.

This clone was counted once. The CDR3 region has the DNA TGTGCCTGGAGTCTGAGGGGGGGGAACGGCTACACCTTC. Residues: CAWSLRGGNGYTF. The chain carries TRBV30 and TRBJ1-2, with TRBD1 as a possible D gene (6 bases). This CDR3 contains 13 residues. CDR1 and CDR2 from the germline V gene are GTSNPN and SVGIG (reference sequence). Trimming took 2 bases from V and 8 from J, leaving 15 bases between them. The whole variable domain, remainder taken from reference TRBV30 and TRBJ1-2, is SQTIHQWPATLVQPVGSPLSLECTVEGTSNPNLYWYRQAAGRGLQLLFYSVGIGQISSEVPQNLSASRPQDRQFILSSKKLLLSDSGFYLCAWSLRGGNGYTFGSGTRLTVV.

The V gene is TRBV7-2, the J gene TRBJ2-1; 7 nucleotides agree with TRBD2. V trimming: 1 base; J trimming: 4 bases; junction bases outside the gene matches: 4. Germline loops: CDR1 SGHTA, CDR2 FQGNSA. The CDR3 is 15 amino acids. The CDR3: CASSLVVGGYNEQFF. CDR3 DNA sequence: TGTGCCAGCAGCTTAGTTGTGGGAGGGTACAATGAGCAGTTCTTC.